This T cell receptor (beta chain) emerged from a study of OX40 agonist ivuxolimab in advanced cancers. In the study overall: Enrollees could have had prior anti-PD-1, anti-PD-L1 or anti-CTLA-4 therapy, which 35% to 40% had received.

This CDR3 is built from 16 residues. The V gene end was trimmed by 0 bases and the J gene end by 6 bases; junction bases not matched to a gene: 7. CDR1 and CDR2 from the germline V gene are SGHTS and YDEGEE. TCRdb's copy holds only in-frame clones and misses some; the assay was immunoSEQ multiplex PCR. Of 76,000 or so clones listed, 65% to 90% are singletons. Patients with a history of autoimmune disease or on systemic immunosuppression were excluded. Only one count was recorded for this clone. The chain employs TRBV5-8 and TRBJ2-2; TRBD1 aligns across 8 bases. The receptor was derived from an adult with an advanced solid tumor such as melanoma, head and neck, liver or kidney cancer. The sequences come from CD4+ or CD8+ T cells sorted from blood, collected in a trial of the OX40 agonist ivuxolimab. The CDR3 bases are TGTGCCAGCAGCTTGGCGGGACAGGTGTTCGCCGGGGAGCTGTTTTTT. This sequence encodes CASSLAGQVFAGELFF.